This TCR beta chain was captured in a study of blood T cell repertoires in COVID-19. Study at large: Samples taken during acute and convalescent COVID-19 were collected in the United States, Italy and Spain. In each case, the material was cDNA or gDNA derived from T cells, B-cell-depleted T cells, or PBMCs.

Germline V gene lookup returns CDR1 GTSNPN and CDR2 SVGIG (reference sequence). V lost 1 base, J lost 3 bases, and 2 bases stayed unmatched. The CDR3 extends over 15 amino acids. Only in-frame clones appear in the TCRdb table, and some are missing; sequencing was by immunoSEQ multiplex PCR. The data contain under 85,000 clones, approximately 84% of them singletons. Seattle researchers signed up patients amid active infection and tracked them longitudinally. The sequenced sample was peripheral blood. V gene TRBV30 combines with J gene TRBJ2-3; TRBD2 matches at 12 bases. This TCR was recovered from a man over 45 with COVID-19, enrolled during active disease. CDR3 residues: CAWSELAGGTDTQYF. The DNA for the CDR3 is TGTGCCTGGAGTGAACTAGCGGGGGGAACAGATACGCAGTATTTT. Variable domain in full (rest from reference TRBV30 and TRBJ2-3): SQTIHQWPATLVQPVGSPLSLECTVEGTSNPNLYWYRQAAGRGLQLLFYSVGIGQISSEVPQNLSASRPQDRQFILSSKKLLLSDSGFYLCAWSELAGGTDTQYFGPGTRLTVL.